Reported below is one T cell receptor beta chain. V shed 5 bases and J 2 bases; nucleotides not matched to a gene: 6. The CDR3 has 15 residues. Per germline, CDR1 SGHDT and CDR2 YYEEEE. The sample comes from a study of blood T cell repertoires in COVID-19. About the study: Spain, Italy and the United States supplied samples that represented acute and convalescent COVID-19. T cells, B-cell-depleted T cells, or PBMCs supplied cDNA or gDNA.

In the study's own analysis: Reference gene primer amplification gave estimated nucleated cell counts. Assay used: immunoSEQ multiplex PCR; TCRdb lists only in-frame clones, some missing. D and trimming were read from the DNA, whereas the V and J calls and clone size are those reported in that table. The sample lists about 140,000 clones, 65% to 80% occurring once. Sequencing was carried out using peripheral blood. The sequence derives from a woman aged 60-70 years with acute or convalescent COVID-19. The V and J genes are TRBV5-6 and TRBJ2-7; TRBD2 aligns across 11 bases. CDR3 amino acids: CASRRTSGRAYEQYF. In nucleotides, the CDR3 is TGTGCCAGCAGACGGACTAGCGGGCGAGCCTACGAGCAGTACTTC.